This T cell receptor beta chain stems from a study of post-analysis software for immune sequencing data. About the study: Disease courses included relapsing-remitting, secondary progressive and progressive-relapsing multiple sclerosis.

Study results and caveats: Controls had lower frequencies than patients of a few TRBV segments, which included TRBV5-6, TRBV5-1 and TRBV20-1. Normalized Chao1 diversity was significantly lower in multiple sclerosis patients than in controls. Samples prepared in the same batch strongly co-clustered by F measure.

Trimming left V 0 bases short and J 7 bases short, with 13 bases between. Germline values: CDR1 LGHDT, CDR2 YNNKEL (reference sequence). The CDR3 is made up of 14 amino acids. This clonotype was seen just once. Its antigen is unknown. Each TCR beta cDNA library carried unique molecular identifiers. TCRdb ran MiXCR on the PCR reads and lists one entry per CDR3 protein. This table holds about 770,000 distinct CDR3 sequences, 46% found once. Input material: blood. The chain carries TRBV3-1 and TRBJ2-7; no reliable D call. The clonotype comes from a girl between 5 and 17 years old with multiple sclerosis. The CDR3 nucleotides read TGTGCCAGCAGCCAAGATTACGACGGGTGGGAGCAGTACTTC. This gives the protein CASSQDYDGWEQYF.